This T cell receptor (beta chain) derives from a study of blood T cell repertoires in COVID-19. Study-wide context: Samples representing acute and convalescent COVID-19 were sourced from the United States, Italy and Spain.

The CDR3 runs to 18 residues. Trimming at V came to 0 bases and at J to 6 bases, leaving 12 bases not matched to a gene. Germline V CDR1 and CDR2: LGHNA, YNFKEQ. Study processing details: Using reference gene primer amplification, nucleated cell counts were estimated. Profiling relied on immunoSEQ multiplex PCR, and the TCRdb table lists in-frame clones only, not all of them. That table gives V, J and clone size, and the DNA gave D and trimming. Here the sample spans approximately 480,000 clones, approximately 89% being singletons. This chain joins TRBV4-2 and TRBJ2-2; TRBD1 matches 8 bases. The receptor was derived from a man younger than 35 with COVID-19, enrolled during active disease. Sequencing used peripheral blood. CDR3 coding DNA: TGTGCCAGCAGCCAAGAACCCAATCCGGACAGGGCGGCCGGGGAGCTGTTTTTT. This codes for CASSQEPNPDRAAGELFF.